The 10 T cell receptor beta chains reported below all come from one sample, sequenced in a study of CD8+ T cells in alopecia areata. As the sequencing template, cDNA was produced by extracting RNA and reverse transcribing it. Sequencing was performed with immunoSEQ multiplex PCR; in TCRdb, only in-frame clones are kept and a portion is missing. The sample carries some 240,000 clones, about three fifths recorded once. This specimen consisted of CD4+ T cells sorted from blood, obtained at week 0. These TCRs come from a human donor with alopecia areata.

The chain is built from TRBV30 and TRBJ1-2; possible D gene TRBD1, 5 bases. The CDR3 has 15 residues. The V and J ends lost 1 base and 2 bases respectively, with 14 bases between them. CDR1 and CDR2 from the germline V gene are GTSNPN and SVGIG (reference sequence). The CDR3 DNA follows: TGTGCCTGGAGTGCGGGCCCCGGGACCAACTATGGCTACACCTTC. It translates to CAWSAGPGTNYGYTF. Using reference TRBV30 and TRBJ1-2 for the parts outside the CDR3, the full variable domain is SQTIHQWPATLVQPVGSPLSLECTVEGTSNPNLYWYRQAAGRGLQLLFYSVGIGQISSEVPQNLSASRPQDRQFILSSKKLLLSDSGFYLCAWSAGPGTNYGYTFGSGTRLTVV.

The V and J genes are TRBV7-6 and TRBJ2-1, with 12 bases aligning to TRBD2. J lost 3 bases, V lost 3 bases, and 0 bases had no gene match. The germline CDR1 and CDR2 sequences are SGHVS and FNYEAQ. This CDR3 region has 15 residues. The CDR3 DNA sequence: TGTGCCAGCAGCTTGGGACTAGCGGGCTACAATGAGCAGTTCTTC. This codes for CASSLGLAGYNEQFF.

This chain links TRBV25-1 with TRBJ2-1; 11 bases match TRBD2. The CDR3 sequence is 11 residues long. The V and J ends lost 9 bases and 15 bases, in that order; junction bases with no gene match: 7. Germline CDR1 and CDR2: MGHDK and SYGVNS. The DNA of the CDR3 is TGTGCCAGTCTAGCGGGAGGCCCCCCGTTCTTC. Translating it yields CASLAGGPPFF.

The V gene is TRBV29-1, the J gene TRBJ1-2, with D perhaps matching TRBD1 (6 bases). Per germline, CDR1 SQVTM and CDR2 ANQGSEA. V dropped 3 bases and J dropped 6 bases, with 14 bases sitting between them. There are 13 residues in the CDR3. CDR3 sequence (DNA): TGCAGCGTTGAGCGTGGGGGGGCTGATGGCTACACCTTC. Protein sequence: CSVERGGADGYTF.

The chain uses TRBV30 and TRBJ1-5; 9 bases map to TRBD1. The CDR3 spans 14 residues. The V and J ends lost 6 bases and 7 bases, in that order; junction bases with no gene match: 10. Germline V gene sequence: CDR1 GTSNPN, CDR2 SVGIG (reference sequence). The CDR3 loop reads CACSGQGINQPQHF. CDR3 nucleotides: TGTGCCTGCTCGGGACAGGGAATAAACCAGCCCCAGCATTTT.

This clone showed up just a few times. The chain is built from TRBV5-1 and TRBJ2-5; no firm D call. The CDR3 totals 14 residues. Per the germline V gene, CDR1 is SGHRS and CDR2 is YFSETQ. V was pared by 0 bases and J by 0 bases, with 6 bases between. The CDR3 DNA reads as TGCGCCAGCAGCTTGGGGGCCGACCAAGAGACCCAGTACTTC. It codes for CASSLGADQETQYF.

The chain joins TRBV7-8 to TRBJ2-1, with TRBD2 matching over 13 bases. CDR3 size: 17 residues. V shed 1 base and J 8 bases; nucleotides not matched to a gene: 8. Germline V lookup: CDR1 SGHVS, CDR2 FQNEAQ. CDR3 nucleotides: TGTGCCAGCAGCTTAGAACTAGCGGGAGGGCCTGGCGATGAGCAGTTCTTC. It translates to CASSLELAGGPGDEQFF.

This sequence joins TRBV6-5 and TRBJ1-4; unclear D gene. Germline CDR1 MNHEY, CDR2 SVGAGI. The CDR3 covers 13 residues. Trimming left V 2 bases short and J 8 bases short, with 9 bases between. CDR3 in amino acids: CASSYRSGEKLFF. The CDR3 coding sequence is TGTGCCAGCAGTTACAGGTCCGGCGAAAAACTGTTTTTT.

This chain joins TRBV30 and TRBJ2-3, with a weak D call TRBD2 (5 bases). V lost 1 base and J lost 6, with 11 bases in between. The germline CDR1 and CDR2 sequences are GTSNPN and SVGIG (reference sequence). The CDR3 is 13 amino acids. CDR3 in amino acids: CAWSGGSQDTQYF. The DNA for the CDR3 is TGTGCCTGGAGTGGTGGGAGCCAGGATACGCAGTATTTT.

The chain is built from TRBV5-4 and TRBJ2-1; 7 nucleotides align to TRBD2. There are 16 residues in the CDR3. Unmatched junction bases numbered 10, after V lost 5 bases and J lost 2 bases. Germline CDR1 is SGHNT and CDR2 is YYREEE (reference sequence). DNA of the CDR3: TGTGCCAGCAGGGGGTTGGGCGGGGGACCCTACAATGAGCAGTTCTTC. Residues: CASRGLGGGPYNEQFF.